This T cell receptor beta chain was observed in a study of T cell changes during pregnancy in multiple sclerosis. CDR1 is SNHLY and CDR2 is FYNNEI in the germline V gene. V lost 4 bases to trimming and J lost 6 bases; unmatched junction nucleotides: 12. This CDR3 is 15 amino acids long. Assay: immunoSEQ multiplex PCR; the TCRdb copy retains only in-frame clones and omits some. The table includes 55,000 to 75,000 clones, roughly 91% detected once. The TCR sequence derives from a female donor in good health, enrolled as a control in a pregnancy study. The chain is built from TRBV2 and TRBJ2-7, with TRBD1 matching over 7 bases. This specimen consisted of peripheral blood, obtained after pregnancy. The CDR3 DNA is TGTGCCAGCAGTGGACGGAATTCACAGGGGCGCGAGCAGTACTTC. The encoded protein is CASSGRNSQGREQYF.